The 12 T cell receptor beta chains given below trace back to one sample, sequenced in a study of shared clonotypes between healthy human individuals. Using immunoSEQ multiplex PCR, the repertoire was profiled, and TCRdb retains in-frame clones only, with some absent. The table has over 1.5 million clones, 95% to 99% seen once. Sequenced input: naive CD4+ T cells sorted from blood. Subset described: CD45RA+ positively selected. These receptors came from a man between 25 and 39 years old in good health.

The rearrangement uses TRBV2 and TRBJ2-7; TRBD2 matches 7 bases. The germline V gene has CDR1 SNHLY and CDR2 FYNNEI. There are 15 residues in the CDR3. Trimming at V came to 7 bases and at J to 0 bases, leaving 9 bases not matched to a gene. CDR3 in amino acids: CASNLGTGGSYEQYF. CDR3 nucleotides: TGTGCCAGCAACCTCGGGACGGGGGGCTCCTACGAGCAGTACTTC.

This chain links TRBV7-3 with TRBJ2-1, with 12 positions matching TRBD2. Losses at the gene ends were 6 bases for V and 8 bases for J; bases not matched to a gene: 5. The CDR3 is made up of 14 amino acids. CDR1 and CDR2 (germline): SGHTA, FQGTGA. CDR3 residues: CASSSSGRAYEQFF. CDR3 bases: TGTGCCAGCAGTTCTAGCGGGAGGGCGTATGAGCAGTTCTTC.

J is TRBJ2-5 and V is TRBV7-2, with D tentatively TRBD1 (5 bases). V gave up 6 bases and J gave up 3 bases, with 23 bases separating them. The length of the CDR3 is 17 residues. Germline CDR1 and CDR2: SGHTA and FQGNSA. The CDR3 sequence is CASRLTVSRQNEETQYF. The CDR3 DNA reads as TGTGCCAGCAGGTTAACCGTATCAAGACAGAATGAAGAGACCCAGTACTTC.

The genes are TRBV20-1 and TRBJ1-4; D is unresolved. Trimming took off 2 bases at V and 8 bases at J, with 3 bases between the two ends. Germline values: CDR1 DFQATT, CDR2 SNEGSKA (reference sequence). The CDR3 covers 10 residues. The CDR3 region has the DNA TGCAGTGCTAGAAGGGAAAAACTGTTTTTT. Translation gives CSARREKLFF.

The gene calls are TRBV5-5 and TRBJ2-1; D is perhaps TRBD2 (6 bases). CDR1 SGHKS and CDR2 YYEKEE come from the germline V gene (reference sequence). Trimming shortened V by 4 bases and J by 0 bases, and 11 bases separated the two germline ends. The CDR3 spans 15 residues. CDR3 in amino acids: CASSPGLTSYNEQFF. In DNA, the CDR3 is TGTGCCAGCAGCCCGGGACTCACCTCCTACAATGAGCAGTTCTTC.

J is TRBJ2-7 and V is TRBV10-3; possible D gene TRBD1, 6 bases. Germline CDR1 and CDR2: ENHRY and SYGVKD. The V end lost 5 bases, the J end lost 3 bases, and 11 bases lay between the germline ends. This CDR3 region has 13 residues. CDR3 nucleotides: TGTGCCATCAGTACCGGACAGTACTACGAGCAGTACTTC. It encodes CAISTGQYYEQYF.

The V and J genes are TRBV11-2 and TRBJ1-1, with D perhaps TRBD1 (6 bases). The CDR3 extends over 14 amino acids. V dropped 4 bases and J dropped 1 base, with 10 bases sitting between them. CDR1 SGHAT and CDR2 FQNNGV come from the germline V gene. The CDR3 protein is CASSYRVSNTEAFF. For the CDR3, the DNA is TGTGCCAGCAGCTACAGGGTTTCGAACACTGAAGCTTTCTTT.

The rearrangement links TRBV2 to TRBJ2-7; D may match TRBD1 or TRBD2 (5 bases each). The germline CDR1 and CDR2 sequences are SNHLY and FYNNEI. There are 11 residues in the CDR3. The V end lost 3 bases, the J end lost 12 bases, and 12 bases lay between the germline ends. The CDR3 protein is CASSEGPRLYF. The CDR3 DNA sequence: TGTGCCAGCAGTGAGGGACCGAGGCTGTACTTC.

The J gene is TRBJ1-4, the V gene TRBV7-9, with D perhaps TRBD1 (5 bases). The V end was cut by 0 bases, the J end by 0 bases, with 11 bases between. CDR3 length equals 17 residues. CDR1 and CDR2 (germline): SEHNR, FQNEAQ (reference sequence). CDR3 amino acids: CASSLAGWGPTNEKLFF. The CDR3 DNA reads TGTGCCAGCAGCTTAGCGGGGTGGGGCCCAACTAATGAAAAACTGTTTTTT.

Notes on this clone: Other DNA variants within this sample encode the same CDR3. The chain employs TRBV5-1 and TRBJ1-4; no definite D call. CDR3 length: 14 amino acids. V shed 1 base and J shed 0 bases, with 4 bases lying between them. The germline V gene encodes CDR1 SGHRS and CDR2 YFSETQ. CDR3 in amino acids: CASSLSATNEKLFF. CDR3 nucleotides: TGCGCCAGCAGCTTGTCCGCAACTAATGAAAAACTGTTTTTT.

The chain links TRBV19 to TRBJ2-5, with D possibly being TRBD1 or TRBD2 (5 bases each). CDR1 is LNHDA, CDR2 SQIVND, per germline (reference sequence). The CDR3 is 13 residues long. The V gene lost 6 bases and the J gene lost 5 bases, with 13 bases spanning the gap. CDR3 DNA sequence: TGTGCCAGTAGACCGGGGACCCTGGAGACCCAGTACTTC. Translating gives CASRPGTLETQYF.

The chain recombines TRBV7-3 with TRBJ2-7, with D tentatively TRBD1 (6 bases). This CDR3 region has 16 residues. The V gene's germline CDR1 is SGHTA and CDR2 FQGTGA. Trimming cost V 4 bases and J 0 bases, with 16 bases left between them. CDR3 region: CASSSSRQASSYEQYF. The CDR3 coding sequence is TGTGCCAGCAGCTCCTCCCGACAGGCGAGCTCCTACGAGCAGTACTTC.